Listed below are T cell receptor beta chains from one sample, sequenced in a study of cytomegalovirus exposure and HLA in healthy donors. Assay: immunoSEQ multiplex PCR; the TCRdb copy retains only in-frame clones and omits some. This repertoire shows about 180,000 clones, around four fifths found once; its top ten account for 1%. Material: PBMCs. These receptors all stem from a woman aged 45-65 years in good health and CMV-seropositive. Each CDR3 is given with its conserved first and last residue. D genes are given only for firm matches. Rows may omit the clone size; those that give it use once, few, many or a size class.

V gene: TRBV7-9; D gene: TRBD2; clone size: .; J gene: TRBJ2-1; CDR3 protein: CSSSGGLALDNEQFF; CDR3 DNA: TGTTCCAGCAGCGGCGGACTAGCTCTCGACAATGAGCAGTTCTTC
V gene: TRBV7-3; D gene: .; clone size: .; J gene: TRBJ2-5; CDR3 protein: CASSLSAGNQETQYF; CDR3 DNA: TGTGCCAGCAGCTTAAGCGCCGGTAATCAAGAGACCCAGTACTTC
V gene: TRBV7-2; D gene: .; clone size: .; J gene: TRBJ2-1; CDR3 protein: CASSLAFSNEQFF; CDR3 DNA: TGTGCCAGCAGCTTAGCGTTTAGTAATGAGCAGTTCTTC
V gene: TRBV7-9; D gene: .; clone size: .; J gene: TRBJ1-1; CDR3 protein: CASSLSGQATEAFF; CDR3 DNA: TGTGCCAGCAGCTTAAGTGGTCAGGCCACTGAAGCTTTCTTT
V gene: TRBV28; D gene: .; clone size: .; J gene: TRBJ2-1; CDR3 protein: CASSSLGGLAAYNEQFF; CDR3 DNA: TGTGCCAGCAGTTCTCTAGGGGGGCTAGCGGCCTACAATGAGCAGTTCTTC
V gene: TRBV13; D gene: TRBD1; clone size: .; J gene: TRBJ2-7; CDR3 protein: CASSPRRGTVEQYF; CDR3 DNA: TGTGCCAGCAGCCCACGCCGAGGGACAGTTGAGCAGTACTTC
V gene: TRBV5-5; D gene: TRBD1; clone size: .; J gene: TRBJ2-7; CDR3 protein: CASSQTGTSYEQYF; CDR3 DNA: TGTGCCAGCAGCCAGACAGGGACCTCCTACGAGCAGTACTTC
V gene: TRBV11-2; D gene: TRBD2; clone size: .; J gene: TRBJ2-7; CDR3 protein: CASSTTSGSYEQYF; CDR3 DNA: TGTGCCAGCAGCACGACTAGCGGCTCCTACGAGCAGTACTTC
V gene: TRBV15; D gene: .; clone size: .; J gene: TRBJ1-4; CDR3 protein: CATSRIIIGSQGFGEKLFF; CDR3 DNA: TGTGCCACCAGCAGAATCATAATAGGGTCCCAGGGTTTTGGCGAAAAACTGTTTTTT
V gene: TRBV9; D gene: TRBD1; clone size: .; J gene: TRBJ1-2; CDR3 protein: CASSGQGKVLRGYTF; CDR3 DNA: TGTGCCAGCAGCGGACAGGGGAAGGTCTTGCGTGGCTACACCTTC
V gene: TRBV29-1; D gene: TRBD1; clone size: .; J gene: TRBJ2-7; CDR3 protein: CSVIRQGHEQYF; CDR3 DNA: TGCAGCGTGATCAGACAGGGTCACGAGCAGTACTTC
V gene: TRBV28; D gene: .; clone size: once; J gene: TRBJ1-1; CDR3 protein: CASSLSSGTSNTEAFF; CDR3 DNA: TGTGCCAGCAGTTTAAGTTCCGGGACATCGAACACTGAAGCTTTCTTT
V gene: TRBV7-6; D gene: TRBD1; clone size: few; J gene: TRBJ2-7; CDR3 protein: CASSHALLTRGNEQYF; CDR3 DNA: TGTGCCAGCAGCCATGCCCTCCTTACCAGGGGGAACGAGCAGTACTTC
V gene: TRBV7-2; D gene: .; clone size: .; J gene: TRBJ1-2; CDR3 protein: CASSLTGLGYGYTF; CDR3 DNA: TGTGCCAGCAGCTTGACGGGTTTAGGATATGGCTACACCTTC
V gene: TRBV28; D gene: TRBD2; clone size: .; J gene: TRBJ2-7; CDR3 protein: CASISVGSGRGEQYF; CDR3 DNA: TGTGCCAGCATCAGCGTAGGTAGCGGGAGAGGAGAGCAGTACTTC
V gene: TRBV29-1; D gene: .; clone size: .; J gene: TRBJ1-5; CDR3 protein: CSVGLDPYDYSNQPQHF; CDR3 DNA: TGCAGCGTGGGACTCGACCCATATGACTATAGCAATCAGCCCCAGCATTTT
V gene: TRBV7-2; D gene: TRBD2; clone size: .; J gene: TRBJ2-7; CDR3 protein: CASTPAGLAGNEQYF; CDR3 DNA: TGTGCCAGCACCCCCGCGGGACTAGCGGGAAACGAGCAGTACTTC
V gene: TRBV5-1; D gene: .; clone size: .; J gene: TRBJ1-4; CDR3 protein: CASSSRTDPNEKLFF; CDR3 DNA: TGCGCCAGCAGCTCTCGGACAGACCCTAATGAAAAACTGTTTTTT
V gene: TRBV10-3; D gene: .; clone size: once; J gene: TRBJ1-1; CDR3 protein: CAISESTSNTEAFF; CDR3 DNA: TGTGCCATCAGTGAGAGTACTTCGAACACTGAAGCTTTCTTT
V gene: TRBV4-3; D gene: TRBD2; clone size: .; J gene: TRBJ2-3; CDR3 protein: CASSQEGLAGGADTQYF; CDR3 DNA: TGCGCCAGCAGCCAAGAAGGACTAGCGGGAGGGGCAGATACGCAGTATTTT
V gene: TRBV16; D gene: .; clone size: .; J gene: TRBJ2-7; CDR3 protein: CASSQSRIAWEQYF; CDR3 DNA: TGTGCCAGCAGCCAATCGCGGATAGCGTGGGAGCAGTACTTC
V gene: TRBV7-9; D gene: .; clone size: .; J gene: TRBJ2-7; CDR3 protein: CSSSFGGWADEQYF; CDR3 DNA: TGTTCCAGCAGCTTCGGGGGATGGGCGGACGAGCAGTACTTC
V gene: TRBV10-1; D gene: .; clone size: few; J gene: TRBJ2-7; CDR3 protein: CASSLERRETSSYEQYF; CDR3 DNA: TGCGCCAGCAGTTTGGAGAGGAGGGAAACAAGCTCCTACGAGCAGTACTTC
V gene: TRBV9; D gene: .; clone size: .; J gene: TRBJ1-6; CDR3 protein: CASSDNTGPSNSPLHF; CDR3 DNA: TGTGCCAGCAGCGACAATACGGGTCCCTCTAATTCACCCCTCCACTTT
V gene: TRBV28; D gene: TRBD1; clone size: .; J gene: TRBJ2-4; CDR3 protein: CASSSTGQLAKNIQYF; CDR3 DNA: TGTGCCAGCAGTTCCACGGGACAGCTAGCCAAAAACATTCAGTACTTC
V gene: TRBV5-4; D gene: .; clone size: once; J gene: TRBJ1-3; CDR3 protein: CASSLVPGVGENTIYF; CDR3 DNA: TGTGCCAGCAGCTTGGTCCCAGGGGTCGGGGAAAACACCATATATTTT
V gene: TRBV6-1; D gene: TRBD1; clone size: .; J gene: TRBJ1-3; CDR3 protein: CASSEVPGGRSGNTIYF; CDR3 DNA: TGTGCCAGCAGTGAAGTTCCAGGGGGCAGATCTGGAAACACCATATATTTT
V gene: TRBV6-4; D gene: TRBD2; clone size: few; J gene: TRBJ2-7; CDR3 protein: CASSAVPGGYEQYF; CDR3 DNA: TGTGCCAGCAGTGCGGTCCCGGGGGGCTACGAGCAGTACTTC
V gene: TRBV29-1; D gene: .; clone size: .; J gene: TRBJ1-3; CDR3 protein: CSAGGSNTIYF; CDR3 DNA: TGCAGCGCCGGGGGTTCAAACACCATATATTTT
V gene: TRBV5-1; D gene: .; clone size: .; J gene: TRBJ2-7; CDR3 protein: CASSLAGPEVYEQYF; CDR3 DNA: TGCGCCAGCAGCTTGGCAGGGCCCGAGGTCTACGAGCAGTACTTC
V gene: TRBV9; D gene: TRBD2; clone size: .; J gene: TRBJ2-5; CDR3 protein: CASSVGTSPWETQYF; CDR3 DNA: TGTGCCAGCAGCGTAGGGACTAGCCCGTGGGAGACCCAGTACTTC
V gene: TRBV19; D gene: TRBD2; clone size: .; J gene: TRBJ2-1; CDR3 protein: CASMRSGTYSYNEQFF; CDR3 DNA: TGTGCCAGTATGAGGAGCGGGACCTACTCCTACAATGAGCAGTTCTTC
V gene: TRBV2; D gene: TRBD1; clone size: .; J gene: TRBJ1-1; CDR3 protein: CASSKGTGVTEVFF; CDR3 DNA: TGTGCCAGCAGTAAAGGGACAGGGGTCACTGAAGTTTTCTTT
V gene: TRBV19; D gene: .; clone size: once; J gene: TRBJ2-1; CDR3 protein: CASSSIDVTDNEQFF; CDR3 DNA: TGTGCCAGTAGTAGTATAGACGTGACTGACAATGAGCAGTTCTTC
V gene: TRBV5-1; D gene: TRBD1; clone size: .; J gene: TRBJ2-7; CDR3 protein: CASSPPSGTGGPRGSGQYF; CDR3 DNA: TGCGCCAGCAGCCCCCCATCCGGGACAGGGGGACCTAGGGGCAGTGGGCAGTACTTC
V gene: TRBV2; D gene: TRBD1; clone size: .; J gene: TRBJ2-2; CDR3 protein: CASSGDDRGLTGELFF; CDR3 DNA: TGTGCCAGCAGTGGCGACGACAGGGGCCTCACCGGGGAGCTGTTTTTT
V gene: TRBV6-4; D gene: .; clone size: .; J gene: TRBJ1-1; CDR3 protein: CASSEDSLNTEAFF; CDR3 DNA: TGTGCCAGCAGTGAGGACAGTCTGAACACTGAAGCTTTCTTT